One and the same sample provided the 13 T cell receptor beta chains below, sequenced in a study of shared T cell receptors in the human thymus. Here immunoSEQ multiplex PCR was the method, and the copy in TCRdb shows in-frame clones only, minus some. The table lists tens of thousands of clones, nearly 95% of them singletons. Sequencing was carried out using thymocytes. The source of these receptors is a human donor.

The rearrangement links TRBV27 to TRBJ2-7, with 7 bases identical to TRBD1. The CDR3 consists of 15 residues. V lost 8 bases and J lost 4; bases outside the gene matches: 14. Looked up from germline, CDR1 is MNHEY and CDR2 is SMNVEV (reference sequence). The CDR3 DNA reads as TGTGCCAGCGTCGTCGTCAGGGGGTCCTCTTACGAGCAGTACTTC. Translating gives CASVVVRGSSYEQYF.

The rearrangement uses TRBV5-6 and TRBJ2-2; D possibly corresponds to TRBD1 (5 bases). Per germline, CDR1 SGHDT and CDR2 YYEEEE. V lost 4 bases and J lost 3, with 13 bases in between. CDR3 size: 15 residues. The CDR3 nucleotides read TGTGCCAGCAGCGTACGCAGGGTCCACACCGGGGAGCTGTTTTTT. Translation gives CASSVRRVHTGELFF.

The V and J genes are TRBV15 and TRBJ2-3, with D possibly matching TRBD2 (6 bases). V was pared by 5 bases and J by 4 bases, with 28 bases between. The CDR3 length is 19 residues. Germline lookup yields CDR1 LNHNV and CDR2 YYDKDF (reference sequence). The CDR3 loop is CATSCPGCGLGGISDTQYF. CDR3 nucleotide sequence: TGTGCCACCAGCTGCCCCGGGTGCGGCTTGGGGGGTATTTCAGATACGCAGTATTTT.

The chain combines TRBV4-3 with TRBJ2-1; no clear D. Germline CDR1 reads LGHNA; CDR2 reads YSLEER. The CDR3 totals 17 residues. V dropped 0 bases and J dropped 1 base, with 13 bases sitting between them. Here the CDR3 DNA reads TGCGCCAGCAGCCAAGAAATATTAGTCCTTTCCTACAATGAGCAGTTCTTC. Its translation: CASSQEILVLSYNEQFF.

Worth noting for this clone: The same CDR3 can be traced to other DNA sequences in this sample. This sequence joins TRBV9 and TRBJ1-1; D gene ambiguous. CDR1 is SGDLS and CDR2 is YYNGEE in the germline V gene. This CDR3 is built from 14 residues. Trimming pared 0 bases from V and 4 bases from J, leaving 10 bases between. CDR3 bases: TGTGCCAGCAGCGTAGACAGCCATCTCACTGAAGCTTTCTTT. This gives the protein CASSVDSHLTEAFF.

The gene calls are TRBV19 and TRBJ1-1; perhaps TRBD1 as D (6 bases). Germline values: CDR1 LNHDA, CDR2 SQIVND (reference sequence). Trimming stripped 4 bases from V and 4 bases from J, with 16 bases between. There are 15 residues in the CDR3. The CDR3 DNA sequence: TGTGCCAGTAGTACTAGTACAGGGCTGGGCACTGAAGCTTTCTTT. Amino acid sequence: CASSTSTGLGTEAFF.

V and J are TRBV7-3 and TRBJ2-1; 10 nucleotides agree with TRBD2. Germline V gives CDR1 SGHTA, CDR2 FQGTGA. The trim removed 3 bases at V and 10 bases at J, leaving 24 bases unmatched. The CDR3 totals 20 residues. Here the CDR3 DNA reads TGTGCCAGCAGCTTTACGAGAGACGTTAGTGGGACTAGCGACCGTCTCGAGCAGTTCTTC. It encodes CASSFTRDVSGTSDRLEQFF.

The CDR3 coding sequence is TGCGCCAGCAGCTTGGCCACCCAGGGACGAAATGAAAAACTGTTTTTT. This translates into CASSLATQGRNEKLFF. This chain connects TRBV5-1 to TRBJ1-4; D may be TRBD1 (5 bases). The ends were cut back, 0 bases at V and 5 bases at J, with 14 bases in the middle. This CDR3 comprises 16 residues. CDR1 is SGHRS, CDR2 YFSETQ, per germline.

The chain carries TRBV15 and TRBJ1-5; TRBD1 aligns across 8 bases. Trimming cost V 2 bases and J 11 bases; bases outside gene matches: 8. This CDR3 has 14 amino acids. Germline values: CDR1 LNHNV, CDR2 YYDKDF (reference sequence). CDR3 loop: CATSRKLRQGSQHF. For the CDR3, the DNA is TGTGCCACCAGCAGAAAACTTAGACAGGGGTCCCAGCATTTT.

The chain joins TRBV5-1 to TRBJ2-7; a possible D gene is TRBD1 (6 bases). Germline CDR1 SGHRS, CDR2 YFSETQ. Between the trimmed V and J ends, which lost 0 bases and 2 bases, there was a span of 9 bases. This CDR3 region has 14 residues. CDR3: CASSLEGEPYEQYF. The CDR3 nucleotides are TGCGCCAGCAGCTTGGAGGGGGAACCCTACGAGCAGTACTTC.

This clone was seen a single time. The rearrangement uses TRBV11-2 and TRBJ1-2, with no clear D. In germline, CDR1 is SGHAT, CDR2 FQNNGV. Trimming cost V 2 bases and J 5 bases, with 18 bases left between them. This CDR3 spans 16 amino acids. CDR3 sequence (DNA): TGTGCCAGCAGCTTAAGTCCGGCCCCCGAGGTTTATGGCTACACCTTC. Protein sequence: CASSLSPAPEVYGYTF.

CDR3 in DNA: TGTGCCAGCTCACCAGAGATCCGGGACCAAAGGTACGAGCAGTACTTC. Translating gives CASSPEIRDQRYEQYF. The rearrangement uses TRBV18 and TRBJ2-7, with D perhaps being TRBD1 or TRBD2 (5 bases each). V was clipped by 2 bases and J by 4 bases, with 18 bases between them. Germline V gene data show CDR1 as KGHSH and CDR2 as LQKENI. The CDR3 runs 16 residues.

This chain joins TRBV9 and TRBJ2-7, with 7 bases aligning to TRBD2. CDR3 length: 14 residues. V lost 2 bases and J lost 3; bases outside the gene matches: 5. The germline gives CDR1 SGDLS, CDR2 YYNGEE. DNA for the CDR3: TGTGCCAGCAGCGTGGGGCTAGCGGACTACGAGCAGTACTTC. Translated: CASSVGLADYEQYF.